The 24 T cell receptor beta chains below all came from one sample that was sequenced in a study of cytomegalovirus exposure and HLA in healthy donors. The PCR made use of 60 Vbeta and 13 Jbeta primers. The table came from immunoSEQ multiplex PCR; TCRdb's copy has only in-frame clones and leaves some out. The sample records about 160,000 clones, 82% being singletons. The sequencing sample was made of PBMCs. The receptors come from a girl under 18 in good health and CMV-seropositive.

In nucleotides, the CDR3 is TGTGCCAGCAGTTCCCCCGGCGGGACCGATAACTATGGCTACACCTTC. This codes for CASSSPGGTDNYGYTF. The chain is built from TRBV28 and TRBJ1-2; perhaps TRBD1 as D (5 bases). The CDR3 covers 16 residues. CDR1 MDHEN and CDR2 SYDVKM come from the germline V gene. V lost 4 bases and J lost 1, with 16 bases in between.

V gene TRBV14 combines with J gene TRBJ1-2; D gene uncertain. Germline V CDR1 and CDR2: SGHDN, FVKESK. This CDR3 spans 8 amino acids. The CDR3 spells CGYESYTF. CDR3 nucleotide sequence: TGTGGATACGAGAGCTACACCTTC.

In DNA, the CDR3 is TGCGCCAGCAGGGGGGAGGGGGGTAACTATGGCTACACCTTC. Protein: CASRGEGGNYGYTF. This chain connects TRBV4-1 to TRBJ1-2; possibly TRBD1 for D (6 bases). This CDR3 is 14 amino acids long. V was pared by 6 bases and J by 1 base, with 12 bases between. Germline loops: CDR1 MGHRA, CDR2 YSYEKL.

The chain couples TRBV5-1 to TRBJ1-3; D uncertain. Germline assignment: CDR1 SGHRS and CDR2 YFSETQ. V lost 0 bases and J lost 0, with 19 bases in between. The CDR3 consists of 19 residues. CDR3 in DNA: TGCGCCAGCAGCTTGGGAGTGACGGACTTCTTTTTCTCTGGAAACACCATATATTTT. Translated, it gives CASSLGVTDFFFSGNTIYF.

This clone was detected only once. The V gene is TRBV19, the J gene TRBJ2-7, with a tentative D call TRBD2 (5 bases). This CDR3 region has 13 residues. In germline, CDR1 is LNHDA, CDR2 SQIVND (reference sequence). V lost 9 bases and J lost 5, with 17 bases in between. CDR3 sequence (DNA): TGTGCCAGCGGAGATAGCGCGCCAGACGAGCAGTACTTC. Residues: CASGDSAPDEQYF.

The chain combines TRBV18 with TRBJ1-5; no reliable D call. Germline CDR1 KGHSH, CDR2 LQKENI. Trimming pared 5 bases from V and 0 bases from J, leaving 14 bases between. This CDR3 spans 16 amino acids. In nucleotides, the CDR3 is TGTGCCAGCTCATCTACAGCTTCCTATAGCAATCAGCCCCAGCATTTT. The encoded protein is CASSSTASYSNQPQHF.

This clone was seen once. The CDR3 nucleotides are TGCGCCAGCAGTGAAACAACCCCGGGACTAGCGGGAGCGGAGACCCAGTACTTC. Translated: CASSETTPGLAGAETQYF. The genes are TRBV10-1 and TRBJ2-5; 14 nucleotides line up with TRBD2. The CDR3 totals 18 residues. Germline assignment: CDR1 WNHNN and CDR2 SYGVQD (reference sequence). Unmatched junction bases numbered 11, after V lost 3 bases and J lost 5 bases.

This clone was recorded a few times. The chain combines TRBV27 with TRBJ2-7; TRBD1 matches at 10 bases. The CDR3 consists of 18 residues. Germline CDR1 reads MNHEY; CDR2 reads SMNVEV (reference sequence). The ends lost 0 bases at V and 0 bases at J; junction bases unmatched: 8. The CDR3 DNA is TGTGCCAGCAGTTTATCGGGTTTTCGGACAGGGGGCTCCTACGAGCAGTACTTC. This encodes CASSLSGFRTGGSYEQYF.

This chain connects TRBV10-3 to TRBJ1-2; TRBD1 aligns across 9 bases. J was trimmed by 6 bases and V by 7 bases; bases with no gene match: 9. CDR1 and CDR2 (germline): ENHRY, SYGVKD. The CDR3 covers 14 residues. CDR3 nucleotides: TGTGCCATCACTGCCGGACAGGGGAGGGATGGCTACACCTTC. As protein: CAITAGQGRDGYTF.

This clone appeared a few times. The rearrangement joins TRBV29-1 to TRBJ1-1; the D is unclear. This CDR3 spans 12 amino acids. The germline V gene has CDR1 SQVTM and CDR2 ANQGSEA. V lost 6 bases and J lost 0, with 8 bases in between. The CDR3 loop is CSVLLMNTEAFF. CDR3 sequence (DNA): TGCAGCGTCCTCCTTATGAACACTGAAGCTTTCTTT.

The V gene is TRBV9, the J gene TRBJ2-7; D is unresolved. CDR1 and CDR2 (germline): SGDLS, YYNGEE. The CDR3 runs 14 residues. V was shortened by 1 base and J by 5 bases, with 13 bases between the two germline ends. CDR3 region: CASSVFPIAHEQYF. In DNA form, the CDR3 reads TGTGCCAGCAGCGTATTCCCTATAGCTCACGAGCAGTACTTC.

This chain links TRBV19 with TRBJ2-2, with a possible D match to TRBD1 (6 bases). This CDR3 is 14 amino acids long. The V gene's germline CDR1 is LNHDA and CDR2 SQIVND (reference sequence). V lost 2 bases, J lost 4 bases, and 8 bases lay in between. CDR3 residues: CASSIRQATGELFF. The CDR3 DNA reads as TGTGCCAGTAGTATAAGACAGGCCACCGGGGAGCTGTTTTTT.

This clone was counted a single time. CDR3 region: CASSLSDLNEQFF. The CDR3 DNA sequence: TGTGCCAGCAGTTTAAGCGATCTGAATGAGCAGTTCTTC. The gene calls are TRBV28 and TRBJ2-1, with D unclear. The CDR3 runs to 13 residues. With 2 bases removed from V and 7 bases from J, the gap between germline ends came to 9 bases. Germline lookup yields CDR1 MDHEN and CDR2 SYDVKM.

This clone was found a few times. The genes are TRBV4-2 and TRBJ2-3, with TRBD1 matching over 7 bases. V shed 0 bases, J shed 4 bases, and the junction held 7 bases outside the gene matches. The V gene's germline CDR1 is LGHNA and CDR2 YNFKEQ. The CDR3 is 16 amino acids. Here the CDR3 reads CASSQDPQGEADTQYF. Here the CDR3 DNA reads TGTGCCAGCAGCCAAGATCCCCAGGGGGAAGCAGATACGCAGTATTTT.

The V gene is TRBV11-2, the J gene TRBJ1-2; D remains ambiguous. Germline V gene data show CDR1 as SGHAT and CDR2 as FQNNGV. This CDR3 contains 14 residues. V shed 0 bases and J shed 7 bases, with 12 bases lying between them. Written as DNA, the CDR3 is TGTGCCAGCAGCTTAGACTCTGCGGAGCGTGGCTACACCTTC. The encoded protein is CASSLDSAERGYTF.

The chain joins TRBV10-1 to TRBJ2-7; D unresolved. This CDR3 is 13 amino acids long. Looked up from germline, CDR1 is WNHNN and CDR2 is SYGVQD (reference sequence). V was trimmed by 6 bases and J by 2 bases, leaving 11 bases between them. CDR3 DNA sequence: TGCGCCAGCAGCCCAAACGGTGCCTACGAGCAGTACTTC. As protein: CASSPNGAYEQYF.

The V gene is TRBV7-6, the J gene TRBJ2-1; 12 bases are shared with TRBD2. The CDR3 loop spans 17 amino acids. J gave up 7 bases and V 5 bases, and 12 bases lay outside the gene matches. Germline loops: CDR1 SGHVS, CDR2 FNYEAQ. The chain's CDR3 is CASSLLTSGRIHNEQFF. As DNA, the CDR3 is TGTGCCAGCAGCCTATTGACTAGCGGGAGAATTCATAATGAGCAGTTCTTC. Full variable domain (rest looked up from reference TRBV7-6 and TRBJ2-1): GAGVSQSPRYKVTKRGQDVALRCDPISGHVSLYWYRQALGQGPEFLTYFNYEAQQDKSGLPNDRFSAERPEGSISTLTIQRTEQRDSAMYRCASSLLTSGRIHNEQFFGPGTRLTVL.

The chain employs TRBV5-1 and TRBJ2-5; D gene ambiguous. Germline CDR1 reads SGHRS; CDR2 reads YFSETQ. The V end lost 0 bases, the J end lost 4 bases, and 16 bases lay between the germline ends. The CDR3 contains 16 residues. Written as DNA, the CDR3 is TGCGCCAGCAGCTTGGGTGGGTCTGGTGGCGGAGAGACCCAGTACTTC. The encoded protein is CASSLGGSGGGETQYF.

CDR3 coding DNA: TGTGCCAGCGAGCAGCGGGACTATGGCTACACCTTC. Amino acid sequence: CASEQRDYGYTF. This sequence joins TRBV6-5 and TRBJ1-2; D is uncertain. The V end was cut by 8 bases, the J end by 3 bases, with 10 bases between. Germline CDR1 reads MNHEY; CDR2 reads SVGAGI. The CDR3 length is 12 residues.

CDR3 amino acids: CASSPGLAPMDTQYF. CDR3 nucleotide sequence: TGTGCCAGCAGTCCGGGACTAGCCCCGATGGATACGCAGTATTTT. The chain is built from TRBV27 and TRBJ2-3, with TRBD2 matching over 9 bases. Germline loops: CDR1 MNHEY, CDR2 SMNVEV (reference sequence). V lost 5 bases to trimming and J lost 6 bases; unmatched junction nucleotides: 9. The CDR3 runs 15 residues.

This chain joins TRBV4-1 and TRBJ1-2; D unclear. The germline V and J ends were trimmed by 1 base and 0 bases, with 12 bases remaining between them. Germline CDR1 MGHRA, CDR2 YSYEKL. The CDR3 loop spans 16 amino acids. As DNA, the CDR3 is TGCGCCAGCAGCCAAGTGCCATTCGCAGCTAACTATGGCTACACCTTC. Translation: CASSQVPFAANYGYTF.

The chain is built from TRBV4-1 and TRBJ1-5, with D possibly TRBD1 on 6 matching bases. This CDR3 is 15 amino acids long. The V end lost 1 base, the J end lost 6 bases, and 13 bases lay between the germline ends. In germline, CDR1 is MGHRA, CDR2 YSYEKL. CDR3: CASSQVLQGSQPQHF. CDR3 nucleotides: TGCGCCAGCAGCCAAGTTCTACAGGGAAGTCAGCCCCAGCATTTT.

The chain uses TRBV11-2 and TRBJ1-1; TRBD1 is a possible D gene (5 bases). The CDR3 is made up of 16 amino acids. Germline loops: CDR1 SGHAT, CDR2 FQNNGV. V was pared by 3 bases and J by 4 bases, with 18 bases between. The CDR3 loop reads CASSFQPGEGITEAFF. The CDR3 coding sequence is TGTGCCAGCAGCTTTCAACCGGGGGAAGGAATCACTGAAGCTTTCTTT.

The chain uses TRBV29-1 and TRBJ2-1; TRBD2 matches 9 bases. Trimming cost V 7 bases and J 9 bases; bases outside gene matches: 13. Germline values: CDR1 SQVTM, CDR2 ANQGSEA. CDR3 length equals 14 residues. The CDR3 region is CSGGVAGGPSEQFF. In DNA, the CDR3 is TGCAGCGGGGGGGTTGCGGGAGGGCCAAGTGAGCAGTTCTTC.